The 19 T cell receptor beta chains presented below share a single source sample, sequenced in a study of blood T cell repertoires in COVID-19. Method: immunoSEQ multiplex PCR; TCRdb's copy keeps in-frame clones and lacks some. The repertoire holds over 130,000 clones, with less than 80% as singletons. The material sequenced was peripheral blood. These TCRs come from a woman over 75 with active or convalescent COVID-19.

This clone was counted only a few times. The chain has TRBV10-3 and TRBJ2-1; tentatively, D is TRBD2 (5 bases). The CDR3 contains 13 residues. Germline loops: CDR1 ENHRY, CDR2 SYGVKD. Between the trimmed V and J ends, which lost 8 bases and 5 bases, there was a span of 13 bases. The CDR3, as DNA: TGTGCCATCGCTCCTCCCGGGGACAATGAGCAGTTCTTC. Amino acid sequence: CAIAPPGDNEQFF.

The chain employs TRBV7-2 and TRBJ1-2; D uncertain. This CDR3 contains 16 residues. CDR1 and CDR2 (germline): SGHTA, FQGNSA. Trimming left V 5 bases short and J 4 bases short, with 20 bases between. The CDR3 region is CASSPGSVSARYGYTF. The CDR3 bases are TGTGCCAGCAGCCCAGGATCCGTGTCTGCTCGCTATGGCTACACCTTC.

Here the CDR3 DNA reads TGCAGCGTTGAGGGCCCAGGGACAGGGGGCTTTGGCTACACCTTC. It yields the protein CSVEGPGTGGFGYTF. The gene calls are TRBV29-1 and TRBJ1-2, with 12 bases lining up with TRBD1. The V gene end was trimmed by 3 bases and the J gene end by 7 bases; junction bases not matched to a gene: 9. The CDR3 consists of 15 residues. The V gene's germline CDR1 is SQVTM and CDR2 ANQGSEA.

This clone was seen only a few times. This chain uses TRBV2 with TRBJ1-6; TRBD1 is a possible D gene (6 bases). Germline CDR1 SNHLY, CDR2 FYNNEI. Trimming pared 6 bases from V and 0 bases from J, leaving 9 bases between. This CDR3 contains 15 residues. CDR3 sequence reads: CASREQGSYNSPLHF. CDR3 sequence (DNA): TGTGCCAGCAGGGAACAGGGCTCCTATAATTCACCCCTCCACTTT.

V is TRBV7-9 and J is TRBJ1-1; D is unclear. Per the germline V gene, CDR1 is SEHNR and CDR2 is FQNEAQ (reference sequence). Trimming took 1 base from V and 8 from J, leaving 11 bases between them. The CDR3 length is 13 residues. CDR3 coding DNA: TGTGCCAGCAGCTTAGTCTCCCTTGCGGAAGCTTTCTTT. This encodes CASSLVSLAEAFF.

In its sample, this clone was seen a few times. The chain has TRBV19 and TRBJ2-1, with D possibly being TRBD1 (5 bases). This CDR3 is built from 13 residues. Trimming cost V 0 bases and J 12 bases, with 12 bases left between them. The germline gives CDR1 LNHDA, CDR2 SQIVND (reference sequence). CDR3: CASSIDFSGWQFF. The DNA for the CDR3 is TGTGCCAGTAGTATAGATTTCTCAGGGTGGCAGTTCTTC.

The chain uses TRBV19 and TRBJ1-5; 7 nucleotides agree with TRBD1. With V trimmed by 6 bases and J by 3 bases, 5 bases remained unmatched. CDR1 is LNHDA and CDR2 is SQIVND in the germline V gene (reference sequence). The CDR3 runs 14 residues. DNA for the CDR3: TGTGCCAGTAGGGGGGACAGTACCAATCAGCCCCAGCATTTT. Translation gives CASRGDSTNQPQHF.

CDR3 in DNA: TGTGCCAGCAGCCAAGTGCCGGGACAGGCGAAAAGCTCCTACAATGAGCAGTTCTTC. Translation: CASSQVPGQAKSSYNEQFF. This chain joins TRBV3-1 (or the pseudogene TRBV3-2) and TRBJ2-1; 8 bases align to TRBD1. V trimming: 1 base; J trimming: 0 bases; junction bases outside the gene matches: 11. CDR3 length: 19 residues. Germline V gene lookup returns CDR1 LGHDT and CDR2 YNNKEL (reference sequence).

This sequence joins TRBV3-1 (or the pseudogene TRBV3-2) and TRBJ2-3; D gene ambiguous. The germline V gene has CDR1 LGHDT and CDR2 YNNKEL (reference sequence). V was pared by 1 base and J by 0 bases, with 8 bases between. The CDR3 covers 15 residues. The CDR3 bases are TGTGCCAGCAGCCAAGTATTCAGGAGCACAGATACGCAGTATTTT. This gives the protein CASSQVFRSTDTQYF.

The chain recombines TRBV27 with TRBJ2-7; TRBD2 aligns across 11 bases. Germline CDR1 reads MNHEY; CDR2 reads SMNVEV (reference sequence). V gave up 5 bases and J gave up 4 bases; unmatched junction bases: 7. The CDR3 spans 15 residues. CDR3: CASSPGTSGGYEQYF. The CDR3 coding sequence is TGTGCCAGCAGTCCGGGGACTAGCGGTGGATACGAGCAGTACTTC.

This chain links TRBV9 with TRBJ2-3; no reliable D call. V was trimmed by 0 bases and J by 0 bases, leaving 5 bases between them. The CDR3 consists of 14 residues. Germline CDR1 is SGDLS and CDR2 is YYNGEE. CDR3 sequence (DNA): TGTGCCAGCAGCGTAGCCTCCAGCACAGATACGCAGTATTTT. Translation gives CASSVASSTDTQYF.

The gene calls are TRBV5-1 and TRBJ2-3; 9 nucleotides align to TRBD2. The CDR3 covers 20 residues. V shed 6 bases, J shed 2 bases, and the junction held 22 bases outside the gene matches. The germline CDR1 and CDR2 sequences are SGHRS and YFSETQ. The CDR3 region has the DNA TGCGCCAGCACCACTCGGGGTAGCGGGGGAAAAATGCCCGTCACAGATACGCAGTATTTT. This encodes CASTTRGSGGKMPVTDTQYF.

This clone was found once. The CDR3 protein is CASSYPIRGPDGYTF. The CDR3 DNA reads as TGTGCCAGCAGTTACCCGATAAGGGGGCCCGATGGCTACACCTTC. The chain recombines TRBV6-6 with TRBJ1-2, with 7 bases lining up with TRBD1. Germline V gives CDR1 MNHNY, CDR2 SVGAGI (reference sequence). V lost 2 bases to trimming and J lost 6 bases; unmatched junction nucleotides: 9. The CDR3 contains 15 residues.

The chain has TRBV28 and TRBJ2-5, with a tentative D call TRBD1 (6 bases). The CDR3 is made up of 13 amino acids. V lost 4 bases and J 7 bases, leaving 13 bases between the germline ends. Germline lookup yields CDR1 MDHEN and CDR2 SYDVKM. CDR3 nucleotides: TGTGCCAGCAGTTCTACAGGGCGGAGGACCCAGTACTTC. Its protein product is CASSSTGRRTQYF.

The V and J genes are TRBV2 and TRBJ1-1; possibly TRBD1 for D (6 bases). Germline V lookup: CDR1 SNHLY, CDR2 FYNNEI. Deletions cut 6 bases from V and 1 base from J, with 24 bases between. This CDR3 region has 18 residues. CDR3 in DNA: TGTGCCAGCAGGAGGGTAGGGGACAACTTTAAAGGGAACACTGAAGCTTTCTTT. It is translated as CASRRVGDNFKGNTEAFF.

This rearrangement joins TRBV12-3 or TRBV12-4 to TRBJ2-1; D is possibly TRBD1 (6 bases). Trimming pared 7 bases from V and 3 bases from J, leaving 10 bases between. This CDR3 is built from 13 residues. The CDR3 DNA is TGTGCCAGCACAGGGGCCAACTACAATGAGCAGTTCTTC. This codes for CASTGANYNEQFF.

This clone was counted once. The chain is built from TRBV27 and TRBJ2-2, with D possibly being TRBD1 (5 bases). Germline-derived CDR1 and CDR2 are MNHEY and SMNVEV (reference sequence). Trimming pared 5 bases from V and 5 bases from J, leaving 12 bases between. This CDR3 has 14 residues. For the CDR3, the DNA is TGTGCCAGCAGTCCGCAGGGATGGACCGGGGAGCTGTTTTTT. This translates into CASSPQGWTGELFF.

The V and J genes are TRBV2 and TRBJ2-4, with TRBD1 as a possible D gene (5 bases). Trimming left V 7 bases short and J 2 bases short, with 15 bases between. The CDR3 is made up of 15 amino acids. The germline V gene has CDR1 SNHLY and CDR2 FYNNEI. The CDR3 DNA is TGTGCCAGCAATTCAGGGTTTTTTTCCAAAAACATTCAGTACTTC. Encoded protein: CASNSGFFSKNIQYF.

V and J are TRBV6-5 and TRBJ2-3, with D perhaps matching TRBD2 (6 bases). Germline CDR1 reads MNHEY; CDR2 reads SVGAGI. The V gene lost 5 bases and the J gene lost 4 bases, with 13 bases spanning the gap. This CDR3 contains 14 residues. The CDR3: CASSPYWGADTQYF. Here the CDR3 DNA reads TGTGCCAGCAGTCCATACTGGGGGGCAGATACGCAGTATTTT.